This TCR beta chain was documented in a study of OX40 agonist ivuxolimab in advanced cancers. Study in general: Three patients responded partially, comprising one with hepatocellular carcinoma and two with cutaneous melanoma.

Whole-study results and caveats: What antigens the expanded peripheral T cells recognized was never established. CD4+ T cells averaged fewer expanded clones than CD8+ T cells.

Of note for this clone: Antigen specificity is unknown.

The CDR3 is 17 residues long. V was pared by 4 bases and J by 6 bases, with 15 bases of the junction left unmatched. CDR1 is SQVTM, CDR2 ANQGSEA, per germline. The method was immunoSEQ multiplex PCR; TCRdb's version includes in-frame clones alone and lacks a portion of them. In the table there are about 62,000 clones, 92% of which are singletons. This receptor was obtained from an adult with an advanced solid tumor such as melanoma, head and neck, liver or kidney cancer. The sequencing here drew on CD4+ or CD8+ T cells sorted from blood, taken in a trial of the OX40 agonist ivuxolimab. This rearrangement joins TRBV29-1 to TRBJ2-1, with TRBD2 matching over 10 bases. CDR3 protein: CSVVADIIAGGINEQFF. The CDR3 coding sequence is TGCAGCGTTGTAGCCGATATTATAGCGGGGGGTATCAATGAGCAGTTCTTC.